The rows below give T cell receptor beta chains drawn from one sample of a study of T-cell reconstitution after alpha-beta-depleted transplantation in children. TCRdb recomputed calls from the PCR reads with MiXCR, one row per CDR3 protein. Of under 300,000 distinct CDR3 sequences listed, around 10% are singletons. Source: peripheral blood, taken 180 days after TCRalphabeta/CD19-depleted stem cell transplant. The receptors come from a male patient between 2 and 15 years old who had a stem cell transplant for chronic granulomatous disease, so the T cells may come from the graft donor. Each CDR3 is given with its conserved first and last residue. The order of the fields is V gene, CDR3 protein.

TRBV12-3/TRBV12-4	CASSLSGDYEQFF
TRBV20-1	CSAERDRSSTDTQYF
TRBV20-1	CSARSGIPLHF
TRBV4-2	CASSQGPDSTDTQYF
TRBV9	CASSVDMGARSYEQYF
TRBV5-5	CASSLYIGPGGYGYTF
TRBV11-2	CASSPFFLGSEYEQYF
TRBV28	CASSSPRTGGSGANVLTF
TRBV6-1	CASSGLAGGPDTQYF
TRBV30	CAWTTGTGVQETQYF
TRBV7-2	CASSLRPLCQQYF
TRBV18	CASSSSRTSGRSEQFF
TRBV28	CASVGGRAAPNNEQFF
TRBV3-1	CASSNHRPDNEQFF
TRBV14	CASSKRSGRGTEAFF
TRBV4-3	CASGGDSTDTQYF